This TCR beta chain was sequenced in a study of Graves' ophthalmopathy and Graves' hyperthyroidism listed by TCRdb under 2018. In the study overall: Hyperthyroidism was considered stable if no progression to ophthalmopathy occurred within 18 months of follow-up. To tell Graves' ophthalmopathy apart from Graves' hyperthyroidism, and to predict which patients would progress to ophthalmopathy, the study relied on TCR beta repertoire signatures. In total, approximately 130 blood samples were TCR-sequenced: approximately 42 ophthalmopathy, 80 or so hyperthyroidism and some 17 hyperthyroidism-to-ophthalmopathy patients. To explore V-J signatures that distinguish ophthalmopathy from hyperthyroidism, a discovery set of around 100 patients was enrolled, made up of 40 to 45 with ophthalmopathy and roughly 55 with stable hyperthyroidism. For independent validation, a separate cohort was made up of 18 hyperthyroidism patients plus 17 patients who later progressed from hyperthyroidism to ophthalmopathy. In roughly 6 hyperthyroidism patients, the T-cell repertoires found in thyroid tissue were compared with those found in blood. After sampling, hyperthyroidism patients received methimazole starting at 30 mg daily, and ophthalmopathy patients received high-dose intravenous methylprednisolone. General study outcomes and caveats: In cross-validation, the 13-signature model distinguished ophthalmopathy from stable hyperthyroidism with about 87% sensitivity and 81% to 83% specificity, and in the test set the corresponding values were approximately 80% and 75%. Sample size was not statistically predetermined, and group allocation was not concealed from the investigators. Among expanded thyroid clonotypes with frequency above 0.001, most also showed up in blood, which suggests that blood repertoires may reflect the thyroid immune response. In validation, the model predicted ophthalmopathy progression with 70.59% sensitivity and around 72% specificity; fewer than 15 predicted patients were CT-confirmed with GO in a median of 6.5 months.

Hyperthyroidism patients were newly diagnosed, with disease duration under 2 months, and aged 18 to 65 years. Anyone with other autoimmune diseases, uncontrolled infections, pregnancy or lactation was excluded from the study. Clinical symptoms, serum thyroxine, TRAb, thyroid ultrasound and orbital computed tomography were used for diagnosis. Total RNA was extracted using Trizol reagent, and RNA quality was checked on an Agilent 2100 Bioanalyzer. For repertoire sequencing, the TCR beta CDR3 regions were amplified from RNA transcripts. The first round was an RT-PCR using HTBI primers with the Qiagen OneStep RT-PCR kit, and this first round was followed by a second-round multiplex PCR, then size selection and purification. Libraries were sequenced paired-end with 100 bp reads on an Illumina HiSeq2000. The source study handled its data this way. SOAPnuke was used to process the reads, removing any read that contained adapters or uncalled bases, had a mean Phred below 15, or lacked an exact match to the constant primer or identifier. COPE v1.2.5 was used to merge the high-quality paired reads. Unique nucleotide sequences were defined as clonotypes and aligned to IMGT TRB V, D and J references using MiTCR v1.1. Analysis was restricted to V-J combinations with a frequency above 0.0001, which covered about 99% of repertoires. For each V-J combination, a TCR clonal expansion and chaos score was defined as F50 clonal expansion divided by the chaos observed in the TCRdist matrix. Welch's t-statistics and random forest were used to reduce the features to about a dozen V-J combinations, which were then used as input to a naive Bayes classifier. The similarity between thyroid and blood repertoires was quantified using the Morisita-Horn index. In TCRdb, the public reads were trimmed at Q25 with fastp and aligned with MiXCR, with productive beta chains retained. Rows are combined by CDR3 protein, so each entry shows the most common genes and DNA. Clone size and V and J calls follow TCRdb, not the original study. This sample lists around 1,000,000 distinct CDR3 sequences; 35% to 40% were detected once. The ten largest clones add up to around 10% of the sample.

This clonotype came up many times. This clone's antigen is unknown. Base qualities are not at hand, and no much larger clone is one base apart. This receptor was taken from an adult man with Graves' hyperthyroidism. The specimen sequenced was peripheral blood or thyroid tissue (not recorded which).

The DNA is TGTGCCAGCAGTGAAGCCGGGAGCCGTCAGCCCCAGCATTTT. It encodes CASSEAGSRQPQHF. The chain joins TRBV2 to TRBJ1-5; the D segment cannot be called with confidence. CDR1 SNHLY and CDR2 FYNNEI were looked up in the germline V gene. The V and J ends are trimmed by 0 bases and 6 bases, leaving 9 bases between them. Including cysteine and phenylalanine, the CDR3 has 14 amino acids. Just the 42-base CDR3 DNA is kept, in frame starting at base 1.